The 31 T cell receptor beta chains below were found in one sample sequenced in a study of response to subunit inactivated influenza vaccine (dated by TCRdb to the late 2010s). Libraries came from RT-PCR. The data were produced on an Illumina HiSeq 2500. TCRdb itself trimmed the public reads at Q25 with fastp, ran MiXCR and retained productive beta chains. All rows with the same CDR3 protein become a single entry with the most common DNA and genes. For this sample there are a few hundred thousand distinct CDR3 sequences; about 15% appear just once. The top ten constitute 11% of the sample. Source: PBMCs from blood, taken 11 to 12 days after vaccination. The receptors shown here come from a man aged 50-59 years who received an inactivated influenza vaccine. Donor details come from another sample of the same person, matched by shared clones.

This sequence joins TRBV4-3 and TRBJ1-3; TRBD1 is a possible D gene (6 bases). This CDR3 is 15 amino acids long. V lost 0 bases and J 2 bases, leaving 8 bases between the germline ends. CDR1 and CDR2 from the germline V gene are LGHNA and YSLEER. The CDR3 region has the DNA TGCGCCAGCAGCCAAGAAAGGACAGCTGGAAACACCATATATTTT. Translation gives CASSQERTAGNTIYF.

This clonotype was seen a handful of times. This sequence joins TRBV9 and TRBJ2-3; 8 positions agree with TRBD1. The CDR3 covers 15 residues. Losses at the gene ends were 0 bases for V and 2 bases for J; bases not matched to a gene: 2. CDR1 SGDLS and CDR2 YYNGEE come from the germline V gene. CDR3 in amino acids: CASSVGTGNTDTQYF. As DNA, the CDR3 is TGTGCCAGCAGCGTAGGGACAGGGAACACAGATACGCAGTATTTT.

This clonotype was seen a handful of times. CDR3 sequence reads: CASSQDGGGDQPQHF. The CDR3 DNA follows: TGTGCCAGCAGCCAAGACGGGGGAGGGGACCAGCCCCAGCATTTT. The rearrangement joins TRBV4-2 to TRBJ1-5; tentative D call: TRBD1 (5 bases). The CDR3 is made up of 15 amino acids. Germline lookup yields CDR1 LGHNA and CDR2 YNFKEQ. V was pared by 0 bases and J by 7 bases, with 13 bases between.

The gene calls are TRBV6-5 and TRBJ1-5; D possibly corresponds to TRBD1 (5 bases). In germline, CDR1 is MNHEY, CDR2 SVGAGI. Trimming removed 7 bases from V and 3 bases from J, with 16 bases in between. The CDR3 spans 15 residues. CDR3 amino acids: CASIIRGEFNQPQHF. For the CDR3, the DNA is TGTGCCAGCATCATTCGAGGGGAGTTCAATCAGCCCCAGCATTTT.

The chain couples TRBV12-3 or TRBV12-4 to TRBJ2-2; D unresolved. V was shortened by 7 bases and J by 1 base, with 7 bases between the two germline ends. The CDR3 totals 13 residues. Here the CDR3 reads CASTNRNTGELFF. In nucleotides, the CDR3 is TGTGCCAGCACAAACAGGAACACCGGGGAGCTGTTTTTT.

The V and J genes are TRBV4-1 and TRBJ1-5; D possibly corresponds to TRBD1 (6 bases). The germline CDR1 and CDR2 sequences are MGHRA and YSYEKL. The V and J ends lost 4 bases and 6 bases respectively, with 25 bases between them. There are 18 residues in the CDR3. CDR3 protein: CASSRATGTPVRLQPQHF. CDR3 DNA: TGCGCCAGCAGCCGCGCAACCGGGACACCGGTTCGGCTTCAGCCCCAGCATTTT.

This chain's CDR3 is CSARDPSGSPDEQYF. CDR3 DNA: TGCAGTGCTAGAGATCCGAGCGGGAGCCCCGACGAGCAGTACTTC. This chain joins TRBV20-1 and TRBJ2-7, with TRBD2 matching over 8 bases. With V trimmed by 0 bases and J by 5 bases, 9 bases remained unmatched. The CDR3 consists of 15 residues. Germline CDR1 reads DFQATT; CDR2 reads SNEGSKA (reference sequence).

This clonotype was counted at least ten times. The J gene is TRBJ1-1, the V gene TRBV9, with a tentative D call TRBD1 (6 bases). CDR3 size: 14 residues. Germline V gives CDR1 SGDLS, CDR2 YYNGEE. V dropped 0 bases and J dropped 4 bases, with 10 bases sitting between them. The CDR3 bases are TGTGCCAGCAGCGTAGCTCAGGGGTCCACTGAAGCTTTCTTT. The encoded protein is CASSVAQGSTEAFF.

There are a few counts of this clonotype. The V gene is TRBV3-1, the J gene TRBJ2-7; 7 nucleotides match TRBD1. J lost 12 bases, V lost 6 bases, and 8 bases had no gene match. Germline V gene sequence: CDR1 LGHDT, CDR2 YNNKEL (reference sequence). The length of the CDR3 is 11 residues. In DNA form, the CDR3 reads TGTGCCAGCAGAACCAGGGGGTCTATGTACTTC. It is translated as CASRTRGSMYF.

This clonotype was recorded at least ten times. The V gene is TRBV15, the J gene TRBJ1-4; possibly TRBD1 for D (5 bases). The CDR3 consists of 17 residues. Germline V gene data show CDR1 as LNHNV and CDR2 as YYDKDF (reference sequence). V was cut by 0 bases and J by 5 bases, with 16 bases left in between. Written as DNA, the CDR3 is TGTGCCACCAGCAGAGAGGGGCCTATTCGGGGGAATGAAAAACTGTTTTTT. Protein: CATSREGPIRGNEKLFF.

The chain links TRBV4-2 to TRBJ2-1; D is unresolved. V was clipped by 0 bases and J by 5 bases, with 17 bases between them. CDR1 and CDR2 from the germline V gene are LGHNA and YNFKEQ. CDR3 length equals 17 residues. Here the CDR3 reads CASSQESGGPLNNEQFF. In nucleotides, the CDR3 is TGTGCCAGCAGCCAAGAATCGGGTGGTCCTCTTAACAATGAGCAGTTCTTC.

V is TRBV29-1 and J is TRBJ2-3; D unclear. V was shortened by 4 bases and J by 1 base, with 9 bases between the two germline ends. Per germline, CDR1 SQVTM and CDR2 ANQGSEA. The CDR3 contains 13 residues. The CDR3 sequence is CSVVADGTDTQYF. The CDR3 DNA reads as TGCAGCGTTGTTGCAGACGGCACAGATACGCAGTATTTT.

The chain combines TRBV6-1 with TRBJ2-4; no clear D gene. CDR1 MNHNS and CDR2 SASEGT come from the germline V gene. CDR3 size: 14 residues. V was trimmed by 7 bases and J by 1 base, leaving 11 bases between them. CDR3 DNA sequence: TGTGCCAGCAACCCCCGGAACGCCAAAAACATTCAGTACTTC. Translated, it gives CASNPRNAKNIQYF.

This rearrangement joins TRBV3-1 to TRBJ2-5; D might be TRBD1 (6 bases). This CDR3 contains 16 residues. CDR1 is LGHDT and CDR2 is YNNKEL in the germline V gene (reference sequence). The V gene lost 0 bases and the J gene lost 5 bases, with 16 bases spanning the gap. CDR3 sequence: CASSQEGAGVWETQYF. The DNA for the CDR3 is TGTGCCAGCAGCCAAGAAGGTGCAGGGGTATGGGAGACCCAGTACTTC.

The chain is built from TRBV7-2 and TRBJ2-3, with D tentatively TRBD1 (5 bases). The CDR3 consists of 17 residues. The germline V gene encodes CDR1 SGHTA and CDR2 FQGNSA. V lost 3 bases and J lost 1, with 17 bases in between. CDR3 in amino acids: CASSFSWGVSGTDTQYF. As DNA, the CDR3 is TGTGCCAGCAGCTTCTCGTGGGGCGTCTCGGGCACAGATACGCAGTATTTT.

This clonotype was counted at least ten times. As DNA, the CDR3 is TGCAGTGCTAGAGGTGGCGGGTCCCTAGAGACCCAGTACTTC. As protein: CSARGGGSLETQYF. V and J are TRBV20-1 and TRBJ2-5; D may be TRBD2 (5 bases). Germline CDR1 is DFQATT and CDR2 is SNEGSKA (reference sequence). With 1 base removed from V and 4 bases from J, the gap between germline ends came to 13 bases. This CDR3 is built from 14 residues.

This clonotype was picked up many times. The J gene is TRBJ1-1, the V gene TRBV5-1; D gene uncertain. The V end lost 0 bases, the J end lost 6 bases, and 12 bases lay between the germline ends. CDR1 is SGHRS and CDR2 is YFSETQ in the germline V gene. There are 14 residues in the CDR3. The CDR3 DNA is TGCGCCAGCAGCTTGGCTCAGCAATCCTCTGAAGCTTTCTTT. Translated, it gives CASSLAQQSSEAFF.

This clonotype was observed a handful of times. V is TRBV9 and J is TRBJ2-1, with D perhaps matching TRBD1 (5 bases). Germline V gene sequence: CDR1 SGDLS, CDR2 YYNGEE. V was shortened by 0 bases and J by 6 bases, with 13 bases between the two germline ends. The CDR3 is made up of 15 amino acids. CDR3 sequence: CASSVASGQGNEQFF. DNA of the CDR3: TGTGCCAGCAGCGTAGCTTCCGGGCAGGGCAATGAGCAGTTCTTC.

In its sample, this clonotype was seen a few times. The rearrangement links TRBV24-1 to TRBJ2-2; the D is unclear. This CDR3 is 13 amino acids long. The germline V gene encodes CDR1 KGHDR and CDR2 SFDVKD. V lost 2 bases to trimming and J lost 5 bases, with 5 bases between them. CDR3 loop: CATSDSITGELFF. CDR3 coding DNA: TGTGCCACCAGTGATTCAATTACCGGGGAGCTGTTTTTT.

The table lists this clonotype with many counts. The chain is built from TRBV11-2 and TRBJ2-5; 7 nucleotides match TRBD1. Germline V gene data show CDR1 as SGHAT and CDR2 as FQNNGV. V gave up 5 bases and J gave up 2 bases; unmatched junction bases: 2. This CDR3 spans 13 amino acids. The chain's CDR3 is CASSKGQQETQYF. The CDR3 region has the DNA TGTGCCAGCAGCAAGGGACAGCAAGAGACCCAGTACTTC.

The rearrangement links TRBV20-1 to TRBJ1-2; D not resolved. The length of the CDR3 is 8 residues. Per germline, CDR1 DFQATT and CDR2 SNEGSKA (reference sequence). The V end was cut by 7 bases, the J end by 8 bases, with 5 bases between. CDR3 sequence (DNA): TGCAGTGATACAGGCTACACCTTC. This gives the protein CSDTGYTF.

This chain uses TRBV10-1 with TRBJ2-7; either TRBD1 or TRBD2 may supply D (6 bases each). The germline V gene has CDR1 WNHNN and CDR2 SYGVQD (reference sequence). The V end was cut by 4 bases, the J end by 5 bases, with 12 bases between. The CDR3 is 13 amino acids. CDR3 in DNA: TGCGCCAGCAGTGGCTCGGGGGCCCACGAGCAGTACTTC. Translated: CASSGSGAHEQYF.

V gene TRBV12-3 or TRBV12-4 combines with J gene TRBJ2-1, with TRBD2 matching 13 bases. The CDR3 has 16 amino acids. V trimming: 6 bases; J trimming: 6 bases; junction bases outside the gene matches: 8. The chain's CDR3 is CASRVTSGRASNEQFF. The CDR3 nucleotides are TGTGCCAGCAGAGTTACTAGCGGGAGGGCTAGCAATGAGCAGTTCTTC.

This clonotype occurred a few times. The chain has TRBV20-1 and TRBJ2-7; 14 positions agree with TRBD2. The ends lost 6 bases at V and 7 bases at J; junction bases unmatched: 8. CDR3 length equals 14 residues. Germline CDR1 is DFQATT and CDR2 is SNEGSKA (reference sequence). CDR3 nucleotide sequence: TGCAGTGCGCGGACTAGCGGGAGGCCGGTTGAGCAGTACTTC. This encodes CSARTSGRPVEQYF.

The chain couples TRBV5-6 to TRBJ1-3, with D uncertain. V was clipped by 4 bases and J by 0 bases, with 17 bases between them. The CDR3 sequence is 17 residues long. Germline assignment: CDR1 SGHDT and CDR2 YYEEEE. The CDR3 DNA follows: TGTGCCAGCAGCGGTCCGCGACATTTGTTCTCTGGAAACACCATATATTTT. Its translation: CASSGPRHLFSGNTIYF.

The CDR3 spells CASSLSGNTDTQYF. The CDR3 nucleotides are TGTGCCAGCAGCTTAAGCGGGAACACAGATACGCAGTATTTT. This chain connects TRBV7-2 to TRBJ2-3; TRBD2 aligns across 7 bases. Germline assignment: CDR1 SGHTA and CDR2 FQGNSA. The CDR3 sequence is 14 residues long. With 2 bases clipped from V and 2 bases from J, the junction kept 1 base outside the gene matches.

There are many counts of this clonotype. This chain connects TRBV2 to TRBJ2-7; D possibly corresponds to TRBD2 (5 bases). The CDR3 loop spans 15 amino acids. In germline, CDR1 is SNHLY, CDR2 FYNNEI. Deletions cut 3 bases from V and 3 bases from J, with 15 bases between. CDR3 loop: CASSEEDWEFYEQYF. The CDR3 DNA reads as TGTGCCAGCAGTGAGGAGGACTGGGAGTTCTACGAGCAGTACTTC.

This clonotype occurred a few times. The genes are TRBV4-3 and TRBJ2-2; no clear D gene. The CDR3 runs to 16 residues. The V end was cut by 0 bases, the J end by 9 bases, with 17 bases between. Germline values: CDR1 LGHNA, CDR2 YSLEER. The CDR3 bases are TGCGCCAGCAGCCAAGAAGCCCCTGGCAGATTCAGGGAGCTGTTTTTT. Translating gives CASSQEAPGRFRELFF.

This rearrangement joins TRBV20-1 to TRBJ1-6, with 7 positions matching TRBD1. V lost 6 bases to trimming and J lost 10 bases; unmatched junction nucleotides: 6. Germline V CDR1 and CDR2: DFQATT, SNEGSKA (reference sequence). CDR3 length: 12 amino acids. CDR3 bases: TGCAGTGCCGACAGGGACCGGTCACCCCTCCACTTT. This gives the protein CSADRDRSPLHF.

The V and J genes are TRBV7-8 and TRBJ2-5, with a possible D match to TRBD2 (5 bases). CDR3 length equals 17 residues. V was clipped by 5 bases and J by 1 base, with 20 bases between them. Germline lookup yields CDR1 SGHVS and CDR2 FQNEAQ. The CDR3: CASSPWGAETFQETQYF. The CDR3 DNA sequence: TGTGCCAGCAGCCCCTGGGGAGCGGAGACCTTCCAAGAGACCCAGTACTTC. The entire variable domain, with the rest obtained from reference TRBV7-8 and TRBJ2-5, is as follows: GAGVSQSPRYKVAKRGQDVALRCDPISGHVSLFWYQQALGQGPEFLTYFQNEAQLDKSGLPSDRFFAERPEGSVSTLKIQRTQQEDSAVYLCASSPWGAETFQETQYFGPGTRLLVL.

Only a few counts were recorded for this clonotype. This chain joins TRBV29-1 and TRBJ1-2; 7 nucleotides agree with TRBD1. Trimming cost V 1 base and J 4 bases; bases outside gene matches: 6. Germline V CDR1 and CDR2: SQVTM, ANQGSEA. The CDR3 is 14 residues long. The CDR3 sequence is CSVEARQGVYGYTF. The CDR3 bases are TGCAGCGTTGAAGCTCGACAGGGAGTCTATGGCTACACCTTC.